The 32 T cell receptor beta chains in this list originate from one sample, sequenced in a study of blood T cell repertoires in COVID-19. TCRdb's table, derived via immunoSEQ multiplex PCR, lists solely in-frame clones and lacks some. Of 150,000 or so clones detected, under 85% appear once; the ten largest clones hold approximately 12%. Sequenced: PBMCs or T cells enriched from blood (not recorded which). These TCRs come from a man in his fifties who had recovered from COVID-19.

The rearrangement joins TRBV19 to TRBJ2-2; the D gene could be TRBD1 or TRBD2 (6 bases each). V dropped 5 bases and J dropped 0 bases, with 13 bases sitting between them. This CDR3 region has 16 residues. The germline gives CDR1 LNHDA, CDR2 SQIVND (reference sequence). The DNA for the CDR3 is TGTGCCAGTAGTGTAGGGGGAGGCGCGAACACCGGGGAGCTGTTTTTT. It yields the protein CASSVGGGANTGELFF.

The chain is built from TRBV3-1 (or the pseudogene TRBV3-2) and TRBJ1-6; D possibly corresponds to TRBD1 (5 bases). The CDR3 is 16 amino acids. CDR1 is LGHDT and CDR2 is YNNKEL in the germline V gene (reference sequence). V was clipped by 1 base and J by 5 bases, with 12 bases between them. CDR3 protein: CASSQVRGMHNSPLHF. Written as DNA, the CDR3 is TGTGCCAGCAGCCAAGTCCGGGGGATGCATAATTCACCCCTCCACTTT.

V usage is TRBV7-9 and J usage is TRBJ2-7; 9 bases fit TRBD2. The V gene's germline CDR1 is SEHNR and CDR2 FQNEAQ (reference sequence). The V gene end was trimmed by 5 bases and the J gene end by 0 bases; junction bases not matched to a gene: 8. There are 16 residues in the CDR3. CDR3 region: CASSPPSGVSSYEQYF. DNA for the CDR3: TGTGCCAGCAGCCCGCCTAGCGGGGTGAGCTCCTACGAGCAGTACTTC. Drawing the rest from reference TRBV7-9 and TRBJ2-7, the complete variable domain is DTGVSQNPRHKITKRGQNVTFRCDPISEHNRLYWYRQTLGQGPEFLTYFQNEAQLEKSRLLSDRFSAERPKGSFSTLEIQRTEQGDSAMYLCASSPPSGVSSYEQYFGPGTRLTVT.

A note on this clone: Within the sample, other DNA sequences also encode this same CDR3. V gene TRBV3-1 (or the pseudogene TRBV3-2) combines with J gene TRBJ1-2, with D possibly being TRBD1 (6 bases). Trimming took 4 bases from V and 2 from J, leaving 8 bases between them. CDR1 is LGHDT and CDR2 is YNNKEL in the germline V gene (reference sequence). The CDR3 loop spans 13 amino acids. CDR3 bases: TGTGCCAGCAGCCCCGGACAGAACTATGGCTACACCTTC. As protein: CASSPGQNYGYTF.

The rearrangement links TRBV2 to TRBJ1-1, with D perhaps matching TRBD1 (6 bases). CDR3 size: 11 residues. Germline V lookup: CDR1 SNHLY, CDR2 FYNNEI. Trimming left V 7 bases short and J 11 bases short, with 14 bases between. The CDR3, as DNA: TGTGCCAGCACCCCCAGGGGTGGGGCTTTCTTT. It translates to CASTPRGGAFF.

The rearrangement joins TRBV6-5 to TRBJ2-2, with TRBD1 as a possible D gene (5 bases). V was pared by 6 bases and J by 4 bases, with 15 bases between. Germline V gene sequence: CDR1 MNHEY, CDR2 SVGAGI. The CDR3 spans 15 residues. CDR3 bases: TGTGCCAGCAGCCCCCTCGGACATAGCACCGGGGAGCTGTTTTTT. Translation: CASSPLGHSTGELFF.

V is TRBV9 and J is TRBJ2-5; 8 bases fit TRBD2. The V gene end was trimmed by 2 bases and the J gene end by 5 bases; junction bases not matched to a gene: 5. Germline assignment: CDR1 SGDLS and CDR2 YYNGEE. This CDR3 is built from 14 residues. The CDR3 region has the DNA TGTGCCAGCAGCGTTCGACTAGCGAGTGAGACCCAGTACTTC. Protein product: CASSVRLASETQYF.

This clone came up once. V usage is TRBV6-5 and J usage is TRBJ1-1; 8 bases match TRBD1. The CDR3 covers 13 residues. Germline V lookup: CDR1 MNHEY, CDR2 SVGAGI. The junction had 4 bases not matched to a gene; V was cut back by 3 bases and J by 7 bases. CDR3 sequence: CASSYWTGFEAFF. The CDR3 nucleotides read TGTGCCAGCAGTTATTGGACAGGGTTTGAAGCTTTCTTT.

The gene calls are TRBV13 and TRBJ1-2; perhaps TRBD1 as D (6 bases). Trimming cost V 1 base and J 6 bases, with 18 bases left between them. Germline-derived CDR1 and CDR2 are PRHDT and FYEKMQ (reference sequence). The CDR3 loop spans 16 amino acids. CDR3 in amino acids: CASSLAVRGGSDGYTF. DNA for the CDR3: TGTGCCAGCAGCTTAGCGGTGAGAGGGGGATCCGATGGCTACACCTTC.

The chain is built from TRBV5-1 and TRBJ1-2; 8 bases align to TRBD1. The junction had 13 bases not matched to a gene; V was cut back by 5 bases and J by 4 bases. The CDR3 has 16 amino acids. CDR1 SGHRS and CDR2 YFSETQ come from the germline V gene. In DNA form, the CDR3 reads TGCGCCAGCAGGAAAGACACAGGGGGGGCCTTCTATGGCTACACCTTC. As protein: CASRKDTGGAFYGYTF. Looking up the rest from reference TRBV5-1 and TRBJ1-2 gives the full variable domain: KAGVTQTPRYLIKTRGQQVTLSCSPISGHRSVSWYQQTPGQGLQFLFEYFSETQRNKGNFPGRFSGRQFSNSRSEMNVSTLELGDSALYLCASRKDTGGAFYGYTFGSGTRLTVV.

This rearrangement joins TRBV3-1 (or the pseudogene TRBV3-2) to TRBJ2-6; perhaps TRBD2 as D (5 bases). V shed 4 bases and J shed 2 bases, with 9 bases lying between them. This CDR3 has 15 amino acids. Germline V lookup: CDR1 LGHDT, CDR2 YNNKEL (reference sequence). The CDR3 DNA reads TGTGCCAGCAGCCTCCGGGGTCCTGGGGCCAACGTCCTGACTTTC. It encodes CASSLRGPGANVLTF.

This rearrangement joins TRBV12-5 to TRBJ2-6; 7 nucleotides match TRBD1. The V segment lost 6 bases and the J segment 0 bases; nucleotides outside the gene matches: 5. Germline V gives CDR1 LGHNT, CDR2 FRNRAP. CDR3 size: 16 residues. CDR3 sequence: CASGTGKSSGANVLTF. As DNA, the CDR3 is TGTGCTAGTGGGACAGGGAAGAGCTCTGGGGCCAACGTCCTGACTTTC.

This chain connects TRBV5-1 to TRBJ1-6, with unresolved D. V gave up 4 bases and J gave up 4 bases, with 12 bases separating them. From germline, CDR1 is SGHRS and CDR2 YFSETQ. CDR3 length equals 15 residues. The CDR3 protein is CASSLLGLYNSPLHF. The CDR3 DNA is TGCGCCAGCAGCCTCCTTGGTCTATATAATTCACCCCTCCACTTT.

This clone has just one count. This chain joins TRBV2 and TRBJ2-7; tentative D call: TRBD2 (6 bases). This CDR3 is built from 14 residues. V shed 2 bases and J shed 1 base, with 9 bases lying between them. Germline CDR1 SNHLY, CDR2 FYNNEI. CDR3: CASSEMGGSYEQYF. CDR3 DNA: TGTGCCAGCAGTGAAATGGGGGGTTCCTACGAGCAGTACTTC.

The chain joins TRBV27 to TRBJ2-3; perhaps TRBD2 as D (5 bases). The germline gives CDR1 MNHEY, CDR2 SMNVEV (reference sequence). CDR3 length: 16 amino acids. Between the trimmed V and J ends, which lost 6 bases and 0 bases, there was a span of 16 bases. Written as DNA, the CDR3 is TGTGCCAGCAGCCCTTCGGGGATCTCTAGCACAGATACGCAGTATTTT. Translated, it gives CASSPSGISSTDTQYF.

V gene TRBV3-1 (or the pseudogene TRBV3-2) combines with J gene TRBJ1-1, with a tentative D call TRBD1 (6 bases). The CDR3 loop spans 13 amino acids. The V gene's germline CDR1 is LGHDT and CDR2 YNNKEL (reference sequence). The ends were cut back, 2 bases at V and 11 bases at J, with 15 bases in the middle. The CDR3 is CASSQMVGQSAFF. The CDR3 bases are TGTGCCAGCAGCCAAATGGTAGGACAGTCGGCTTTCTTT.

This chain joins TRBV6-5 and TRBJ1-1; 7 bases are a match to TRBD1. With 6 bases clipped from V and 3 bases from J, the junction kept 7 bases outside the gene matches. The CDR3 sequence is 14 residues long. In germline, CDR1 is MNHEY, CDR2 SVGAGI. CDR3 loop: CASRARTGDTEAFF. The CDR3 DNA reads TGTGCCAGCAGGGCACGGACAGGAGACACTGAAGCTTTCTTT.

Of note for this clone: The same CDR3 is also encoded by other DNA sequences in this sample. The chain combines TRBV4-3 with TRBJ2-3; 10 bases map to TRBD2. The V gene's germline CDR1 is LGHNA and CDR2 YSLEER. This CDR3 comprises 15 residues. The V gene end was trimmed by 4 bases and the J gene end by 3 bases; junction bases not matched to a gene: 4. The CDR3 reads CASSPLTSGTDTQYF. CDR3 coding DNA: TGCGCCAGCAGCCCGTTGACTAGCGGGACAGATACGCAGTATTTT.

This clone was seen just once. The CDR3 sequence is CASSLISYGTQYF. CDR3 DNA sequence: TGTGCCAGCAGCTTAATCTCCTATGGGACCCAGTACTTC. The rearrangement joins TRBV7-6 to TRBJ2-5; D call uncertain. Germline-derived CDR1 and CDR2 are SGHVS and FNYEAQ. The CDR3 runs to 13 residues. The V and J ends lost 2 bases and 7 bases respectively, with 11 bases between them.

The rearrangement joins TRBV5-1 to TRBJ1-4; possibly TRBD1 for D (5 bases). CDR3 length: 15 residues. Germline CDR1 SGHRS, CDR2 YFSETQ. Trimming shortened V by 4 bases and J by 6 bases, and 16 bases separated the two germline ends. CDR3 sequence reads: CASSPAGGGDEKLFF. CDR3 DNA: TGCGCCAGCAGCCCGGCCGGGGGGGGAGATGAAAAACTGTTTTTT.

CDR3 region: CASSLGQGNYGYTF. In nucleotides, the CDR3 is TGTGCCAGTAGCTTGGGACAGGGAAACTATGGCTACACCTTC. The chain has TRBV19 and TRBJ1-2; 9 bases are a match to TRBD1. The J segment lost 2 bases and the V segment lost 6 bases, leaving 4 bases of the junction unmatched. The CDR3 consists of 14 residues. Germline V gene sequence: CDR1 LNHDA, CDR2 SQIVND (reference sequence). Full variable domain (missing parts from reference TRBV19 and TRBJ1-2): DGGITQSPKYLFRKEGQNVTLSCEQNLNHDAMYWYRQDPGQGLRLIYYSQIVNDFQKGDIAEGYSVSREKKESFPLTVTSAQKNPTAFYLCASSLGQGNYGYTFGSGTRLTVV.

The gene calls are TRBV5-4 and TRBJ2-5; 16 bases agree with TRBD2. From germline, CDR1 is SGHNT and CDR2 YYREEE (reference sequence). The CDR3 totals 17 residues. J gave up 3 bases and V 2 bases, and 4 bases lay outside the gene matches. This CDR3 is CASSLGTSGGAKETQYF. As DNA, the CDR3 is TGTGCCAGCAGCTTAGGGACTAGCGGGGGGGCTAAAGAGACCCAGTACTTC.

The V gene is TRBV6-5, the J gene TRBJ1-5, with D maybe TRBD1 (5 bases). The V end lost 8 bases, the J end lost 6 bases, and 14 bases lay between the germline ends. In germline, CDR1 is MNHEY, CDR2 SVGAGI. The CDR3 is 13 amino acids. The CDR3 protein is CASGGIGVQPQHF. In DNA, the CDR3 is TGTGCCAGCGGGGGGATTGGGGTTCAGCCCCAGCATTTT.

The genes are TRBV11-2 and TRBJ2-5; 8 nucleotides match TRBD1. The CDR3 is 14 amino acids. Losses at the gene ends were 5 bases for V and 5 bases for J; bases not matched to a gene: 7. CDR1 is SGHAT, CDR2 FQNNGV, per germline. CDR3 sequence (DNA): TGTGCCAGCAGCCCTTCAGGGGGCAGGGAGACCCAGTACTTC. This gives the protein CASSPSGGRETQYF.

The CDR3 coding sequence is TGCAGCGCCAGGGTAAACACCGGGGAGCTGTTTTTT. It translates to CSARVNTGELFF. V gene TRBV29-1 combines with J gene TRBJ2-2, with D perhaps TRBD1 (5 bases). The V gene lost 7 bases and the J gene lost 2 bases, with 8 bases spanning the gap. This CDR3 spans 12 amino acids. Germline assignment: CDR1 SQVTM and CDR2 ANQGSEA.

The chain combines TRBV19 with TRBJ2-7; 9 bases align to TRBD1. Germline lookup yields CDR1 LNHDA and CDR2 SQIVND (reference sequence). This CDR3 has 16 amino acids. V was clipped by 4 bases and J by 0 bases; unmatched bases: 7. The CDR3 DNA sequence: TGTGCCAGTAGTAGCCCGGACAGGGGAAGCTCCTACGAGCAGTACTTC. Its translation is CASSSPDRGSSYEQYF. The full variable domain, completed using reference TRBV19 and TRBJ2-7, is DGGITQSPKYLFRKEGQNVTLSCEQNLNHDAMYWYRQDPGQGLRLIYYSQIVNDFQKGDIAEGYSVSREKKESFPLTVTSAQKNPTAFYLCASSSPDRGSSYEQYFGPGTRLTVT.

CDR3 DNA: TGTGCCAGCAGTTACTCTAGCACCGGGGAGCTGTTTTTT. It specifies CASSYSSTGELFF. V is TRBV6-5 and J is TRBJ2-2; D is unclear. The germline V gene has CDR1 MNHEY and CDR2 SVGAGI. Trimming removed 0 bases at V and 4 bases at J, with 3 bases between. This CDR3 has 13 residues.

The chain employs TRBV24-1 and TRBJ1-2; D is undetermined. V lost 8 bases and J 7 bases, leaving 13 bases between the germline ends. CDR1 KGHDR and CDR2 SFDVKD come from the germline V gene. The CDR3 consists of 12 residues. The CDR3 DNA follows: TGTGCCACCACCCTTGAAGGGAGTGGCTACACCTTC. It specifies CATTLEGSGYTF.

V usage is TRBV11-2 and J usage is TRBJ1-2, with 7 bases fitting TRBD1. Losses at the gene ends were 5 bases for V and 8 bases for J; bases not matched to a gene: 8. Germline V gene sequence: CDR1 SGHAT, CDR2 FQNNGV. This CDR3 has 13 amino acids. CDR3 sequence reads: CASSNTGVAGYTF. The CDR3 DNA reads TGTGCCAGCAGCAACACAGGGGTTGCGGGCTACACCTTC. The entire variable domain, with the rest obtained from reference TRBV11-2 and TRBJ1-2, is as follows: EAGVAQSPRYKIIEKRQSVAFWCNPISGHATLYWYQQILGQGPKLLIQFQNNGVVDDSQLPKDRFSAERLKGVDSTLKIQPAKLEDSAVYLCASSNTGVAGYTFGSGTRLTVV.

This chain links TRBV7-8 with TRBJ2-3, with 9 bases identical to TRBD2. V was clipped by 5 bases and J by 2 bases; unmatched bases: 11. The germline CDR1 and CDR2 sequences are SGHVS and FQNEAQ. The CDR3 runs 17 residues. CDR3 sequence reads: CASSLAVAGVATDTQYF. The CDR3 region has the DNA TGTGCCAGCAGCCTGGCGGTAGCGGGGGTGGCCACAGATACGCAGTATTTT.

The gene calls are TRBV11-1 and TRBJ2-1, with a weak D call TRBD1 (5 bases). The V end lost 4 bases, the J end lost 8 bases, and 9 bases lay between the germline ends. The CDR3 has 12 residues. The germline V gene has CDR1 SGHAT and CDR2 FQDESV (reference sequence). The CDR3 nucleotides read TGTGCCAGCAGCTCCCAGGGCTATGAGCAGTTCTTC. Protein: CASSSQGYEQFF.

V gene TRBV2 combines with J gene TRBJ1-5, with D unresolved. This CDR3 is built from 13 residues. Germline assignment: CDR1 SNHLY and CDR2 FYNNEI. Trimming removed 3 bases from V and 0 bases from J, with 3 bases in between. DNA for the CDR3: TGTGCCAGCAGTGAGTATAGCAATCAGCCCCAGCATTTT. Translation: CASSEYSNQPQHF.